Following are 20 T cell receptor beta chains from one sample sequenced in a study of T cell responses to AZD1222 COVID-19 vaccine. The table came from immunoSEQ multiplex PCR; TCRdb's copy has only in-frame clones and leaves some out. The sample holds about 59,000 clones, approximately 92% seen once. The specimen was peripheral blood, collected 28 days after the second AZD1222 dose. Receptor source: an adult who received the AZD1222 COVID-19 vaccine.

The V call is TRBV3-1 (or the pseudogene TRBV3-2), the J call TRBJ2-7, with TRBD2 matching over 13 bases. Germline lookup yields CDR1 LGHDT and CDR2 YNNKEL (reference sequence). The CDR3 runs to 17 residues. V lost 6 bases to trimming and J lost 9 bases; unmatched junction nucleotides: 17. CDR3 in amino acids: CASRENGLAGEFGGQYF. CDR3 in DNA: TGTGCCAGCAGGGAAAACGGACTAGCGGGAGAGTTCGGAGGGCAGTACTTC.

Here the CDR3 reads CASSRLLQGYGYTF. The CDR3 DNA sequence: TGTGCCAGCAGTCGCTTGCTCCAGGGCTATGGCTACACCTTC. This chain links TRBV28 with TRBJ1-2, with a weak D call TRBD1 (5 bases). This CDR3 comprises 14 residues. Germline values: CDR1 MDHEN, CDR2 SYDVKM. Trimming shortened V by 5 bases and J by 4 bases, and 14 bases separated the two germline ends.

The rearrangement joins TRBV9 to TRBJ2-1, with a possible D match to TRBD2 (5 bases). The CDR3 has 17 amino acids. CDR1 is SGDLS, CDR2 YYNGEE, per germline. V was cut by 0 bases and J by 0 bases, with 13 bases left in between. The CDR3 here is CASSVGVARTSYNEQFF. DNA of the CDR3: TGTGCCAGCAGCGTAGGGGTAGCGCGGACCTCCTACAATGAGCAGTTCTTC.

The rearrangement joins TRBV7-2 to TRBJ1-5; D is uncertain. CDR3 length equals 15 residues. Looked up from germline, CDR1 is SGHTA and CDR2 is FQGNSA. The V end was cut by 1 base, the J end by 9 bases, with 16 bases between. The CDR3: CASSLDEARSGPQHF. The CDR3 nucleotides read TGTGCCAGCAGCTTAGATGAGGCGCGGTCTGGGCCCCAGCATTTT.

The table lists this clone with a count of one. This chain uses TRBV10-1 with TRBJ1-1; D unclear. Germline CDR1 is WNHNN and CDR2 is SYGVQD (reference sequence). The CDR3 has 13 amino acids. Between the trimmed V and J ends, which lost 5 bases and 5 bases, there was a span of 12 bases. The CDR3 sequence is CASSPQDGTEAFF. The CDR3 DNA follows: TGCGCCAGCAGTCCCCAAGATGGGACTGAAGCTTTCTTT.

The CDR3 DNA sequence: TGTGCCAGCAGCCAGGAGACGGGACCTAATGAAAAACTGTTTTTT. This encodes CASSQETGPNEKLFF. The chain employs TRBV3-1 (or the pseudogene TRBV3-2) and TRBJ1-4, with a weak D call TRBD1 (5 bases). Trimming removed 3 bases from V and 3 bases from J, with 11 bases in between. This CDR3 spans 15 amino acids. Germline V gene lookup returns CDR1 LGHDT and CDR2 YNNKEL (reference sequence).

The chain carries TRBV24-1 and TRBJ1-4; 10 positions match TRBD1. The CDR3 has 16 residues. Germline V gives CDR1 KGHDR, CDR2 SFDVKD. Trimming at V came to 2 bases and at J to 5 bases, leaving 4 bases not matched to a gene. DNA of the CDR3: TGTGCCACCAGTGATTCCCGGACAGGGGGAAATGAAAAACTGTTTTTT. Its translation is CATSDSRTGGNEKLFF.

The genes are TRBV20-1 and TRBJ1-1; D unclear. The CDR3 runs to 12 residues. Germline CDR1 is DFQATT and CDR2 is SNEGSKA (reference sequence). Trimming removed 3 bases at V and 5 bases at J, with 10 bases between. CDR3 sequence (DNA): TGCAGTGCTAGTCGCCAGGAGACTGAAGCTTTCTTT. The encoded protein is CSASRQETEAFF.

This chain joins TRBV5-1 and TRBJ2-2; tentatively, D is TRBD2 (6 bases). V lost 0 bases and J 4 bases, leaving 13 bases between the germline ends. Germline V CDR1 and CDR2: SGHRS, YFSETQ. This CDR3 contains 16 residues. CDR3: CASSLARGLATGELFF. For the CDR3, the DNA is TGCGCCAGCAGCTTGGCCCGGGGGTTGGCCACCGGGGAGCTGTTTTTT.

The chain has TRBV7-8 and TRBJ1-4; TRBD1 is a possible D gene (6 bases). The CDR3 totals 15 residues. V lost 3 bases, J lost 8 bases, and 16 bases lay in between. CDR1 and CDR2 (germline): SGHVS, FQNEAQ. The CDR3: CASSFPGGAPEKLFF. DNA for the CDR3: TGTGCCAGCAGCTTCCCCGGGGGCGCCCCGGAAAAACTGTTTTTT. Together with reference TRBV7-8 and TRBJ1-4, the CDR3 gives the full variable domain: GAGVSQSPRYKVAKRGQDVALRCDPISGHVSLFWYQQALGQGPEFLTYFQNEAQLDKSGLPSDRFFAERPEGSVSTLKIQRTQQEDSAVYLCASSFPGGAPEKLFFGSGTQLSVL.

The CDR3 bases are TGTGCCAGCAGCCCAGGGGAGAACACCGGGGAGCTGTTTTTT. Amino acid sequence: CASSPGENTGELFF. The rearrangement joins TRBV5-4 to TRBJ2-2; the D gene is possibly TRBD1 (6 bases). Germline V gene data show CDR1 as SGHNT and CDR2 as YYREEE (reference sequence). The length of the CDR3 is 14 residues. V shed 4 bases and J shed 1 base, with 8 bases lying between them.

The CDR3 loop reads CASSPPPTGRVSYNEQFF. The CDR3 nucleotides are TGTGCCAGTAGTCCTCCCCCGACAGGCCGGGTCTCCTACAATGAGCAGTTCTTC. This chain links TRBV19 with TRBJ2-1, with a possible D match to TRBD1 (6 bases). V was trimmed by 5 bases and J by 0 bases, leaving 20 bases between them. The CDR3 has 18 residues. CDR1 and CDR2 (germline): LNHDA, SQIVND (reference sequence).

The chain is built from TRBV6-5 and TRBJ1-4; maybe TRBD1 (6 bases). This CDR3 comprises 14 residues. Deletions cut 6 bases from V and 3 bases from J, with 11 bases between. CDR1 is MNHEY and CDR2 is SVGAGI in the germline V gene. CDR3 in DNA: TGTGCCAGCAGGTTCAGGGGCGCTAATGAAAAACTGTTTTTT. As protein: CASRFRGANEKLFF.

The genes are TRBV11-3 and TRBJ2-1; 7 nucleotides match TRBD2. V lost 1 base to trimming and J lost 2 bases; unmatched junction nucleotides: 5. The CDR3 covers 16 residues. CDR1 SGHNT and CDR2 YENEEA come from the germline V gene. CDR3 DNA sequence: TGTGCCAGCAGCTTAGTGGGCGGGAGTGCCTACAATGAGCAGTTCTTC. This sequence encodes CASSLVGGSAYNEQFF.

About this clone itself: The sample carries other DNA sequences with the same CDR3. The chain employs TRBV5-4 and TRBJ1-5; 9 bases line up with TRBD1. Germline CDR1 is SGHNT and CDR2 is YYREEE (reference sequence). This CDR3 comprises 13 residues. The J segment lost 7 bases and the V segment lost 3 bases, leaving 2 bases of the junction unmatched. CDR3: CASSSDRGQPQHF. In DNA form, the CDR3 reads TGTGCCAGCAGCTCGGACAGGGGCCAGCCCCAGCATTTT.

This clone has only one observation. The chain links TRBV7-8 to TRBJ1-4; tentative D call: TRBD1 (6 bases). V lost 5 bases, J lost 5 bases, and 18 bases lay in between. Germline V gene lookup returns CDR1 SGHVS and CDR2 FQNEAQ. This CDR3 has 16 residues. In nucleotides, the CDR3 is TGTGCCAGCAGCCCGCCCCAGGGGAAGTCAAATGAAAAACTGTTTTTT. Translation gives CASSPPQGKSNEKLFF.

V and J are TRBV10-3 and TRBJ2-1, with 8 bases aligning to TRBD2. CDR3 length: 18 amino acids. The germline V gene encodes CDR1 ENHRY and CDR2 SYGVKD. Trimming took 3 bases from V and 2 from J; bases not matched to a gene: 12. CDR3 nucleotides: TGTGCCATCAGTGACCCAGTAGCGGGGACGGTAACCTACAATGAGCAGTTCTTC. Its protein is CAISDPVAGTVTYNEQFF.

CDR3 sequence: CASSSSSSNKGCYGYTF. The DNA of the CDR3 is TGTGCCAGCAGCTCCTCCTCGTCAAATAAAGGGTGCTATGGCTACACCTTC. This chain connects TRBV7-3 to TRBJ1-2; no clear D. This CDR3 has 17 residues. V was pared by 4 bases and J by 4 bases, with 22 bases between. CDR1 SGHTA and CDR2 FQGTGA come from the germline V gene.

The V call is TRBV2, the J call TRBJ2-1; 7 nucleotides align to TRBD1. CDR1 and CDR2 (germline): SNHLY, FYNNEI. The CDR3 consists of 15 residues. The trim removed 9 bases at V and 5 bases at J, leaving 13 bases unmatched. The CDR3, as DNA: TGTGCCAGACCCAAACGGGACAGATTAGACAATGAGCAGTTCTTC. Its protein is CARPKRDRLDNEQFF.

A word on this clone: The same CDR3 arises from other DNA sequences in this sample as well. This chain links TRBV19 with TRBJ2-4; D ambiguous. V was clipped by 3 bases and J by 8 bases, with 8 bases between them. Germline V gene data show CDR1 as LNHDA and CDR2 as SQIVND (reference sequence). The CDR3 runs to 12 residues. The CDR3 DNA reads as TGTGCCAGTAGTATTGGCGGTCACATTCAGTACTTC. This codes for CASSIGGHIQYF. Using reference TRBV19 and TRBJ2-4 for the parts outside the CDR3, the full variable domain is DGGITQSPKYLFRKEGQNVTLSCEQNLNHDAMYWYRQDPGQGLRLIYYSQIVNDFQKGDIAEGYSVSREKKESFPLTVTSAQKNPTAFYLCASSIGGHIQYFGAGTRLSVL.